Below, 9 T cell receptor beta chains from the same sample are listed, as sequenced in a study of shared clonotypes between healthy human individuals. The repertoire was sequenced with immunoSEQ multiplex PCR; TCRdb's copy has only in-frame clones and lacks some. The sample shows fewer than 850,000 clones, about nine tenths of them seen only once. Sequencing input: memory CD8+ T cells from PBMCs. The subset: CD45RO+ cells pooled with CCR7-negative TemRA cells. The receptors originated from a man younger than 30 in good health. Some clones in this sample may be carry-over from other donors' samples.

About this clone itself: Mismatch with germline at one junction end may stem from a read error. This same CDR3 is encoded by further DNA sequences in the sample. The chain has TRBV4-1 and TRBJ2-7; 8 bases agree with TRBD2. The CDR3 has 16 amino acids. Germline loops: CDR1 MGHRA, CDR2 YSYEKL. CDR3 nucleotide sequence: TGCGCCAGCAGCCAAGGTGCGGGGGGATTCCCCTACGAGCAGTACTTT. This encodes CASSQGAGGFPYEQYF.

This chain links TRBV6-1 with TRBJ2-2; D not certain. The CDR3 length is 15 residues. The germline V gene encodes CDR1 MNHNS and CDR2 SASEGT. V was shortened by 4 bases and J by 2 bases, with 11 bases between the two germline ends. CDR3 in DNA: TGTGCCAGCAGTGTCACTATTTCCAACACCGGGGAGCTGTTTTTT. Residues: CASSVTISNTGELFF.

The J gene is TRBJ2-1, the V gene TRBV5-1; D uncertain. There are 13 residues in the CDR3. The germline V gene encodes CDR1 SGHRS and CDR2 YFSETQ. V was pared by 1 base and J by 4 bases, with 6 bases between. CDR3 amino acids: CASSLRPYNEQFF. The CDR3 nucleotides read TGCGCCAGCAGCTTGAGGCCGTACAATGAGCAGTTCTTC.

V and J are TRBV29-1 and TRBJ2-2; 11 nucleotides line up with TRBD1. Germline V gene sequence: CDR1 SQVTM, CDR2 ANQGSEA. The CDR3 sequence is 16 residues long. Trimming at V came to 7 bases and at J to 3 bases, leaving 10 bases not matched to a gene. The CDR3 DNA reads TGCAGCGCCCTGGACAGGGGGCTAAGGGACACCGGGGAGCTGTTTTTT. Translation: CSALDRGLRDTGELFF.

The CDR3 coding sequence is TGTGCCAGCAGGGGTTATGGGGAGACCCAGTACTTC. Translating gives CASRGYGETQYF. V is TRBV6-5 and J is TRBJ2-5, with unresolved D. Trimming took 6 bases from V and 5 from J, leaving 10 bases between them. This CDR3 region has 12 residues. The germline gives CDR1 MNHEY, CDR2 SVGAGI.

The V and J genes are TRBV7-3 and TRBJ2-5, with a weak D call TRBD1 (5 bases). The germline V gene encodes CDR1 SGHTA and CDR2 FQGTGA. Trimming took 5 bases from V and 4 from J, leaving 14 bases between them. This CDR3 contains 14 residues. The CDR3 region is CASSPSGYGETQYF. CDR3 sequence (DNA): TGTGCCAGCAGCCCATCAGGGTATGGAGAGACCCAGTACTTC.

CDR3 residues: CASSLDPQGVGYGYTF. CDR3 in DNA: TGTGCCAGCAGCTTAGACCCTCAGGGGGTCGGCTATGGCTACACCTTC. This sequence joins TRBV7-9 and TRBJ1-2; TRBD1 aligns across 7 bases. V was pared by 1 base and J by 4 bases, with 9 bases of the junction left unmatched. In germline, CDR1 is SEHNR, CDR2 FQNEAQ (reference sequence). This CDR3 contains 16 residues.

Comment on this clone: This CDR3 is also generated by other DNA sequences in the sample. The chain couples TRBV4-1 to TRBJ2-2; D perhaps matches TRBD2 (7 bases). Germline assignment: CDR1 MGHRA and CDR2 YSYEKL. The V and J ends lost 1 base and 6 bases respectively, with 9 bases between them. The CDR3 is made up of 14 amino acids. CDR3 loop: CASSQVGGAGELFF. CDR3 bases: TGCGCCAGCAGCCAAGTAGGGGGGGCCGGGGAGCTGTTTTTT.

V and J are TRBV7-2 and TRBJ2-2; D unclear. CDR3 length: 17 residues. Germline V CDR1 and CDR2: SGHTA, FQGNSA. V was shortened by 5 bases and J by 3 bases, with 19 bases between the two germline ends. Written as DNA, the CDR3 is TGTGCCAGCAGCCCCCCGGAGTGGGCCAGGTACACCGGGGAGCTGTTTTTT. Translation gives CASSPPEWARYTGELFF.